This T cell receptor beta chain was captured in a study of radiation and T cells in renal cell carcinoma. Time point in this sample: blood 4 weeks post-SBRT, at nephrectomy. Treatment: 15 Gy SBRT to primary tumor, nephrectomy 4 weeks later. Trimming cost V 2 bases and J 5 bases; bases outside gene matches: 6. Germline V gives CDR1 SGHRS, CDR2 YFSETQ. This CDR3 has 14 amino acids. The table came from immunoSEQ multiplex PCR; TCRdb's copy has only in-frame clones and leaves some out. Found here are about 150,000 clones, around nine tenths of them singletons; the top ten hold 15% to 20%. The genes are TRBV5-1 and TRBJ2-7, with 8 bases fitting TRBD1. The TCR sequence derives from a woman in her fifties or sixties with renal cell carcinoma. Sequenced material: blood, taken from a patient whose treatment included radiotherapy and nephrectomy. The CDR3 sequence: CASSFRGRGDEQYF. The CDR3, as DNA: TGCGCCAGCAGCTTCAGGGGGCGAGGGGACGAGCAGTACTTC.